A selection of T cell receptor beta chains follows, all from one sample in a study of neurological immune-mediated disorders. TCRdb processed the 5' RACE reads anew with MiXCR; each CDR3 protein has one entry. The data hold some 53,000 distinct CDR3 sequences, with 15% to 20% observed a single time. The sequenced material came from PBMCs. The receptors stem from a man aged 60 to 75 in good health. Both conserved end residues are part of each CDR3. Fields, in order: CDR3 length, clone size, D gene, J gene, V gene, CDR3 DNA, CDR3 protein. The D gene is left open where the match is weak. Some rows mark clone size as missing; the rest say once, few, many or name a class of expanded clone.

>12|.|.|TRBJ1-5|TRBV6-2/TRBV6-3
TGTGCCAGCAGTATCCCCTTTCAGCCCCAGCATTTT
CASSIPFQPQHF
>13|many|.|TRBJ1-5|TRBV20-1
TGCAGTGCTAGAGCGAGCCAGAATCAGCCCCAGCATTTT
CSARASQNQPQHF
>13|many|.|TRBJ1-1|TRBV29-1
TGCAGCGTTGAAGACAGGGAGCGTTCTGAAGCTTTCTTT
CSVEDRERSEAFF
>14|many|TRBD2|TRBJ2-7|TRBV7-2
TGTGCCAGCAGCCCGGGCGCGGGAGTCAGCGAGCAGTACTTC
CASSPGAGVSEQYF
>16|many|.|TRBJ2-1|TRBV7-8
TGTGCCAGCAGCTTAGCGGGTCTCAGCTCCTACAATGAGCAGTTCTTC
CASSLAGLSSYNEQFF
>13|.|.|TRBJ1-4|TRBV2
TGTGCCAGCAGTGAGAACCCCGGGGAAAAACTGTTTTTT
CASSENPGEKLFF
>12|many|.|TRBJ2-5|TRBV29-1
TGCAGCGTTCGGGTCCCCCGCGGGACCCAGTACTTC
CSVRVPRGTQYF
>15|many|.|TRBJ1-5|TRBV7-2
TGTGCCAGCAGCTTAGCGCTGGCAGGGGATCAGCCCCAGCATTTT
CASSLALAGDQPQHF
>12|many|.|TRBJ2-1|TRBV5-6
TGTGCCAGCAGCTTGTTGGGGAATGAGCAGTTCTTC
CASSLLGNEQFF
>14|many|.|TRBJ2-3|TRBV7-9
TGTGCCAGCAGCCAACAAAGTGCCCCAGATACGCAGTATTTT
CASSQQSAPDTQYF
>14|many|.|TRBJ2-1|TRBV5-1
TGCGCCAGCAGCTTGGGGGCCTTTCTTGGTGAGCAGTTCTTC
CASSLGAFLGEQFF
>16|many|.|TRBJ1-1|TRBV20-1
TGCAGTGCTAGCCGGGATTACGGACCAGGGCTGGGTCTAGCTTTCTTT
CSASRDYGPGLGLAFF
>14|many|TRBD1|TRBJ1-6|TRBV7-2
TGTGCCAGCAGCCTAAACTCAGGGGGTTCACCCCTCCACTTT
CASSLNSGGSPLHF
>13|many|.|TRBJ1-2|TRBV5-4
TGTGCCAGCAGTCCAGACCGGGTGGTAGGCTACACCTTC
CASSPDRVVGYTF
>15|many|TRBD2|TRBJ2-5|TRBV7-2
TGTGCCAGCAGCCAGGGGACTAGCGGACAAGAGACCCAGTACTTC
CASSQGTSGQETQYF
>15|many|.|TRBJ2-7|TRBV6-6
TGTGCCAGCAGTCGCCGGGCTCAGAGCTCCTACGAGCAGTACTTC
CASSRRAQSSYEQYF
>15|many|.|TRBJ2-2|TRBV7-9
TGTGCCAGCCTTCGCAGTCGTGGGGACACCGGGGAGCTGTTTTTT
CASLRSRGDTGELFF
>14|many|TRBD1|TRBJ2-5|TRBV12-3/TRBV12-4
TGTGCCAGCAGTACAACAGGGGGCTTAGAGACCCAGTACTTC
CASSTTGGLETQYF
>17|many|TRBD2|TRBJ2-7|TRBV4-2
TGTGCCAGCAGCCAAGTTGGGGGACTAGCGGGAGTTCCAGAGCAGTACTTC
CASSQVGGLAGVPEQYF
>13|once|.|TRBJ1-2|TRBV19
TGTGCCAGTAGTCCTCCTCACTTGAATGGCTACACCTTC
CASSPPHLNGYTF
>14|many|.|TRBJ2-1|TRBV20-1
TGCAGTGCGGTTCCAGGGGGGGCCTACAATGAGCAGTTCTTC
CSAVPGGAYNEQFF
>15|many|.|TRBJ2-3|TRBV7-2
TGTGCCAGCAGCTCTGACAGACCTACTAGGGATACGCAGTATTTT
CASSSDRPTRDTQYF